These T cell receptor beta chains were read from a single sample in a study of blood T cell repertoires in COVID-19. Produced via immunoSEQ multiplex PCR; TCRdb's table is partial and in-frame only. Here the sample spans some 16,000 clones, around 86% being singletons. Sample: peripheral blood. The receptors derive from an elderly man with active or convalescent COVID-19. Each CDR3 is given with its conserved first and last residue. A D gene is named only where the DNA matches it firmly. The size entry is marked missing in some rows and otherwise reads once, few, many or a size class.

TRBV3-1/TRBV3-2	NA	NA	TRBJ2-3	13	TGTGCCAGCAGCCAAGATGATCAGGCTCCGCAGTATTTT	CASSQDDQAPQYF
TRBV7-8	NA	NA	TRBJ2-2	18	TGTGCCAGCAGCTCGCTCCGGACGGGACTCCTTAACACCGGGGAGCTGTTTTTT	CASSSLRTGLLNTGELFF
TRBV14	TRBD1	NA	TRBJ1-2	17	TGTGCCAGCAGCCAAGACCCCCAGGGGGCAAAGACCTATGGCTACACCTTC	CASSQDPQGAKTYGYTF
TRBV29-1	NA	NA	TRBJ1-3	12	TGCAGCGCAGACGGACAGGGAAACACCATATATTTT	CSADGQGNTIYF
TRBV10-3	NA	once	TRBJ2-7	13	TGTGCCGCTTCCGGGACTGGAAACTACGAGCAGTACTTC	CAASGTGNYEQYF
TRBV29-1	NA	NA	TRBJ2-1	13	TGCGCATACCTAGACAGGCCCCTAGGTGAGCAGTTCTTC	CAYLDRPLGEQFF
TRBV7-9	NA	NA	TRBJ1-6	14	TGTGCCAGCAGCTCCCCGGGGTATAATTCACCCCTCCACTTT	CASSSPGYNSPLHF
TRBV3-1/TRBV3-2	TRBD1	NA	TRBJ2-1	12	TGTGCCAGCAGCCAAGGACAGGGTGAGCAGTTCTTC	CASSQGQGEQFF
TRBV24-1	TRBD1	few	TRBJ2-3	15	TGTGCCACCAGTGATTCCCGGGACAGGGCCGATACGCAGTATTTT	CATSDSRDRADTQYF
TRBV27	NA	NA	TRBJ1-2	15	TGTGCCAGCAGTTTATCTACAGGACAAGGCTATGGCTACACCTTC	CASSLSTGQGYGYTF
TRBV3-1/TRBV3-2	NA	NA	TRBJ2-7	14	TGTGCCAGCAGCCAAGATGTCATCTCCTACGAGCAGTACTTC	CASSQDVISYEQYF
TRBV5-1	TRBD1	NA	TRBJ1-1	14	TGCGCCAGCAACAAACAGGGGGCACGAACTGAAGCTTTCTTT	CASNKQGARTEAFF
TRBV14	TRBD2	NA	TRBJ2-5	15	TGTGCCAGCAGCCAAGGACTAGCGGTTCAAGAGACCCAGTACTTC	CASSQGLAVQETQYF
TRBV6-5	NA	NA	TRBJ1-3	14	TGTGCCAGCAGTTACGGCCACACTGGAAACACCATATATTTT	CASSYGHTGNTIYF
TRBV3-1/TRBV3-2	TRBD1	NA	TRBJ1-1	16	TGTGCCAGCAGCCAAGACCTGGACAGGTCGAACACTGAAGCTTTCTTT	CASSQDLDRSNTEAFF
TRBV6-5	NA	NA	TRBJ1-2	13	TGTGCCAGCAGTTACTCAGACAGCTATGGCTACACCTTC	CASSYSDSYGYTF
TRBV7-9	NA	few	TRBJ2-7	13	TGTGCCAGCAGCTCCCAGGGTTCCTACGAGCAGTACTTC	CASSSQGSYEQYF
TRBV12-3/TRBV12-4	TRBD1	NA	TRBJ1-5	13	TGTGCCAGCAGTTTAACAGGGGGGACGCCCCAGCATTTT	CASSLTGGTPQHF
TRBV9	NA	NA	TRBJ1-1	15	TGTGCCAGCAGCCCGAGCCCTGACAGCAACACTGAAGCTTTCTTT	CASSPSPDSNTEAFF
TRBV5-6	TRBD2	NA	TRBJ2-1	16	TGTGCCAGCAATCGTGGGGCTAGCGGGGTCTACAATGAGCAGTTCTTC	CASNRGASGVYNEQFF
TRBV3-1/TRBV3-2	TRBD2	NA	TRBJ2-1	15	TGTGCCAGCAGCCAAGTAGCGGGGGCCTACAATGAGCAGTTCTTC	CASSQVAGAYNEQFF
TRBV7-9	TRBD2	NA	TRBJ2-7	13	TGTGCCAGCACCGTTAGCGGGGGCTACGAGCAGTACTTC	CASTVSGGYEQYF
TRBV7-9	NA	once	TRBJ2-5	13	TGTGCCAGCAGCTTCAGGGACCAAGAGACCCAGTACTTC	CASSFRDQETQYF
TRBV11-2	NA	NA	TRBJ1-4	14	TGTGCCAGCAGGGAGGGACGATCAAATGAAAAACTGTTTTTT	CASREGRSNEKLFF
TRBV9	NA	once	TRBJ2-3	16	TGTGCCAGCAGCCCCGGGACAAACACTCTCACAGATACGCAGTATTTT	CASSPGTNTLTDTQYF
TRBV29-1	NA	NA	TRBJ2-3	13	TGCAGCGTCCGACAGGCTAGCACAGATACGCAGTATTTT	CSVRQASTDTQYF
TRBV11-3	TRBD2	NA	TRBJ2-3	16	TGTGCCAGCAGCTTAGCCCTAGCGGGGGGAATGGATACGCAGTATTTT	CASSLALAGGMDTQYF
TRBV15	TRBD2	NA	TRBJ2-7	16	TGTGCCACCAGCAGAGACCTAGCGGGGGGATTGAGCGAGCAGTACTTC	CATSRDLAGGLSEQYF
TRBV7-2	TRBD1	few	TRBJ2-2	17	TGTGCCAGCAGCTTGCTCACGACAGGGGGGTTGACCGGGGAGCTGTTTTTT	CASSLLTTGGLTGELFF
TRBV6-4	NA	few	TRBJ2-5	14	TGTGCCAGCAGTGACTCCGTAGGAAGCGGGACCCAGTACTTC	CASSDSVGSGTQYF
TRBV10-3	NA	few	TRBJ1-2	15	TGTGCCATCAGTGAGGGAGGTGAACCCAGCTATGGCTACACCTTC	CAISEGGEPSYGYTF
TRBV6-1	NA	NA	TRBJ2-7	16	TGTGCCAGCAGTGAGGGGCCCAAGGTTGGGACCTACGAGCAGTACTTC	CASSEGPKVGTYEQYF
TRBV12-3/TRBV12-4	NA	few	TRBJ1-2	13	TGTGCCAGCAGTTTGGGGGGGGCTGGAGGCTACACCTTC	CASSLGGAGGYTF
TRBV10-3	NA	NA	TRBJ2-5	14	TGTGCCATCAGTGAGGGACAGTACCAAGAGACCCAGTACTTC	CAISEGQYQETQYF
TRBV28	TRBD1	few	TRBJ2-3	14	TGTGCCAGCAGTACCTGGACAGGGGTAGATACGCAGTATTTT	CASSTWTGVDTQYF
TRBV6-1	NA	NA	TRBJ1-2	12	TGTGCCAGCAGTGAAGCCAGGGGAGGCTACACCTTC	CASSEARGGYTF
TRBV18	NA	few	TRBJ2-1	16	TGTGCCAGCTCACCACGTTCTCAGGGACAATACAATGAGCAGTTCTTC	CASSPRSQGQYNEQFF
TRBV6-6	NA	NA	TRBJ2-7	13	TGTGCCAGCAGTTACTCGAGGGCCTACGAGCAGTACTTC	CASSYSRAYEQYF
TRBV3-1/TRBV3-2	NA	NA	TRBJ2-3	16	TGTGCCAGCAGCCTCCAGAGCGGTTCTAGCACAGATACGCAGTATTTT	CASSLQSGSSTDTQYF
TRBV20-1	TRBD2	once	TRBJ2-1	15	TGCAGTGCTAGTTTTGGACTAGCGGAGGTCAATGAGCAGTTCTTC	CSASFGLAEVNEQFF
TRBV28	TRBD2	NA	TRBJ2-5	15	TGTGCCAGCAGCCGCCCAGCGGGGGGACAAGAGACCCAGTACTTC	CASSRPAGGQETQYF
TRBV2	TRBD1	NA	TRBJ2-7	14	TGTGCCAGCACTCCGACAGGGGGGGGTTACGAGCAGTACTTC	CASTPTGGGYEQYF